Given below is one T cell receptor (beta chain) in context. The CDR3 extends over 14 amino acids. The germline CDR1 and CDR2 sequences are SGHNT and YYREEE (reference sequence). V was cut by 4 bases and J by 1 base, with 12 bases left in between. In the original analysis: Amplification with reference gene primers provided the estimates of nucleated cell counts. The table came from immunoSEQ multiplex PCR; TCRdb's copy has only in-frame clones and leaves some out. V, J and clone size were drawn from that table, and D and trimming were deduced from the DNA. The profile covers fewer than 45,000 clones, with 90% appearing a single time and about 39% taken by the ten largest. The sample belongs to a study of blood T cell repertoires in COVID-19. Overall study context: Collection of acute and convalescent COVID-19 samples took place in the United States, Italy and Spain. The analysed material was cDNA or gDNA that came from T cells, B-cell-depleted T cells, or PBMCs.

The source is a man aged 60-69 years with active or convalescent COVID-19. The chain joins TRBV5-4 to TRBJ2-7; tentatively, D is TRBD2 (5 bases). The sequencing sample was made of peripheral blood. The CDR3 loop reads CASSGELGSYEQYF. CDR3 sequence (DNA): TGTGCCAGCAGCGGGGAGTTGGGTTCCTACGAGCAGTACTTC. Based on the CDR3 plus reference TRBV5-4 and TRBJ2-7, the full variable domain is ETGVTQSPTHLIKTRGQQVTLRCSSQSGHNTVSWYQQALGQGPQFIFQYYREEENGRGNFPPRFSGLQFPNYSSELNVNALELDDSALYLCASSGELGSYEQYFGPGTRLTVT.